This T cell receptor beta chain is drawn from a study of CD4 and CD8 cells across lung adenocarcinoma regions. The patients had localized lung adenocarcinoma, a non-small cell subtype. The germline V gene has CDR1 MNHNS and CDR2 SASEGT. The ends were cut back, 6 bases at V and 1 base at J, with 18 bases in the middle. The CDR3 sequence is 17 residues long. TCRdb passed the PCR reads through MiXCR, listing each CDR3 protein once. The sample carries 25,000 or so distinct CDR3 sequences, approximately 52% recorded once. The clonotype originates from a male donor with lung adenocarcinoma. The CD4 and CD8 labels of this study may be unreliable. The specimen sequenced was CD4+ T cells from the center of a lung tumor. The chain employs TRBV6-1 and TRBJ2-2; D gene uncertain. CDR3 sequence reads: CASSPSPWGLNTGELFF. In DNA, the CDR3 is TGTGCCAGCAGCCCCTCCCCTTGGGGTTTGAACACCGGGGAGCTGTTTTTT.